This TCR beta chain was identified in a study of immune evolution from preneoplasia to lung adenocarcinoma. Repertoires were generated with immunoSEQ multiplex PCR, while TCRdb's copy carries only in-frame clones and drops some. The table records approximately 5,000 clones, 70% to 90% of them present only once. CDR3 size: 15 residues. Trimming pared 0 bases from V and 5 bases from J, leaving 15 bases between. Germline V gene data show CDR1 as SGHTS and CDR2 as YDEGEE. This clone was detected once. Antigen specificity is unknown. The study's findings and limits: Clonality was highest in normal lung, lower in later-stage lesions apparently.

The sample taken for sequencing was FFPE invasive lung adenocarcinoma tissue. The V gene is TRBV5-8, the J gene TRBJ2-7; the D gene is possibly TRBD2 (7 bases). The receptor comes from a person aged 45-60 years with lung adenocarcinoma. The CDR3 region is CASSLVGGARDEQYF. The CDR3 region has the DNA TGTGCCAGCAGCTTGGTTGGGGGGGCGAGGGACGAGCAGTACTTC. The whole variable domain, remainder taken from reference TRBV5-8 and TRBJ2-7, is EAGVTQSPTHLIKTRGQQATLRCSPISGHTSVYWYQQALGLGLQFLLWYDEGEERNRGNFPPRFSGRQFPNYSSELNVNALELEDSALYLCASSLVGGARDEQYFGPGTRLTVT.